This T cell receptor beta chain was documented in a study of blood T cell repertoires in COVID-19. As for the study in general: Acute and convalescent COVID-19 specimens originated in the United States, Italy and Spain. The analysed material was cDNA or gDNA that came from T cells, B-cell-depleted T cells, or PBMCs.

The assay was immunoSEQ multiplex PCR, and TCRdb's table has in-frame clones only and misses some. The table lists hundreds of thousands of clones, roughly nine tenths of them singletons. About this clone itself: This sample also contains other DNA sequences that code for the same CDR3.

This clonotype was sampled from a woman between 50 and 59 years old with acute or convalescent COVID-19. Sequencing was done on a sample of peripheral blood.

CDR3 coding DNA: TGTGCCAGCAGTCTACAGGGGGATCAGCCCCAGCATTTT. It translates to CASSLQGDQPQHF. The V call is TRBV6-5, the J call TRBJ1-5; 8 bases line up with TRBD1. Germline CDR1 is MNHEY and CDR2 is SVGAGI. V lost 5 bases to trimming and J lost 5 bases; unmatched junction nucleotides: 2. The CDR3 spans 13 residues.